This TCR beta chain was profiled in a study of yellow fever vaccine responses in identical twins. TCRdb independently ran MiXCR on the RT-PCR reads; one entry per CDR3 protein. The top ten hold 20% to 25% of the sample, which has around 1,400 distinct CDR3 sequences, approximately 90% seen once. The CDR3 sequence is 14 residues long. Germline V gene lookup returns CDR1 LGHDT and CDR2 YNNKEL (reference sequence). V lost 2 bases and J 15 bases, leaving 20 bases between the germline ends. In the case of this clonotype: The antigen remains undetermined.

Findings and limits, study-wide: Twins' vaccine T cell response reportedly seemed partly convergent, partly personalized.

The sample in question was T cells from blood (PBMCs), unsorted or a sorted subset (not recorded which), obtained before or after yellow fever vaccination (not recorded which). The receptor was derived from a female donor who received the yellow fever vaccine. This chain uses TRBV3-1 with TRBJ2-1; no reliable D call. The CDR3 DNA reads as TGTGCCAGCAGCCAATCGGTCCGGGCAGTTCTTTCGTTCTTC. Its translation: CASSQSVRAVLSFF.